The T cell receptor (beta chain) described here comes from a study of blood T cell repertoires in COVID-19. At the level of the study: The United States, Italy and Spain supplied acute and convalescent COVID-19 samples.

Assay: immunoSEQ multiplex PCR; the TCRdb copy retains only in-frame clones and omits some. The sample yields about 69,000 clones, around 90% seen once. The CDR3 is made up of 12 amino acids. The ends lost 7 bases at V and 8 bases at J; junction bases unmatched: 6. This TCR was sampled from a man aged 50-59 years with acute or convalescent COVID-19. This sequence joins TRBV12-3 or TRBV12-4 and TRBJ1-2, with TRBD1 matching over 8 bases. Sequencing was done on a sample of peripheral blood. Written as DNA, the CDR3 is TGTGCCAGCACTATACCAGGGGGCGGCTACACCTTC. This encodes CASTIPGGGYTF.